These 20 T cell receptor beta chains came from one sample sequenced in a study of CD8 T cells in ankylosing spondylitis. From the 5' RACE reads, TCRdb called clonotypes with MiXCR, one entry per CDR3 protein. This table has some 140,000 distinct CDR3 sequences, 7% to 10% appearing once. The sequenced sample consisted of synovial fluid, either unsorted or a sorted T cell fraction (not recorded which). The receptor source for this set is a male donor with ankylosing spondylitis.

This clonotype was detected a few times. The chain is built from TRBV20-1 and TRBJ2-7, with D possibly matching TRBD1 (5 bases). CDR1 and CDR2 (germline): DFQATT, SNEGSKA (reference sequence). This CDR3 contains 13 residues. V lost 4 bases to trimming and J lost 5 bases, with 15 bases between them. The DNA for the CDR3 is TGCAGTGCTATTCGTCAGGGTGCCCACGAGCAGTACTTC. Translated: CSAIRQGAHEQYF.

This clonotype was detected ten times or more. This chain connects TRBV6-5 to TRBJ1-3, with D possibly matching TRBD1 (5 bases). CDR1 is MNHEY, CDR2 SVGAGI, per germline. V was clipped by 0 bases and J by 2 bases, with 14 bases between them. The CDR3 is 17 amino acids. The CDR3 sequence: CASSYSGGLGPGNTIYF. The CDR3 region has the DNA TGTGCCAGCAGTTACTCGGGGGGATTAGGCCCTGGAAACACCATATATTTT.

The chain's CDR3 is CASRKGQYEQYF. As DNA, the CDR3 is TGTGCCAGCAGGAAGGGACAGTACGAGCAGTACTTC. The chain carries TRBV2 and TRBJ2-7, with TRBD1 matching 7 bases. The CDR3 runs to 12 residues. The ends lost 6 bases at V and 4 bases at J; junction bases unmatched: 3. Germline V CDR1 and CDR2: SNHLY, FYNNEI.

The rearrangement uses TRBV3-1 and TRBJ1-4, with D maybe TRBD1 (5 bases). The CDR3 is 13 residues long. In germline, CDR1 is LGHDT, CDR2 YNNKEL (reference sequence). V was shortened by 1 base and J by 12 bases, with 12 bases between the two germline ends. As DNA, the CDR3 is TGTGCCAGCAGCCAAGCAGGGACGGTGGAACTGTTTTTT. Protein sequence: CASSQAGTVELFF.

This chain uses TRBV5-1 with TRBJ2-7, with D tentatively TRBD1 (7 bases). The CDR3 loop spans 15 amino acids. CDR1 is SGHRS, CDR2 YFSETQ, per germline. Between the trimmed V and J ends, which lost 4 bases and 4 bases, there was a span of 18 bases. The CDR3 sequence: CASSHLTGEEYEQYF. CDR3 DNA sequence: TGCGCCAGCAGCCACCTCACAGGGGAGGAATACGAGCAGTACTTC.

Many counts were recorded for this clonotype. J is TRBJ2-1 and V is TRBV7-2; the D is unclear. Germline values: CDR1 SGHTA, CDR2 FQGNSA. V lost 8 bases and J lost 0, with 8 bases in between. CDR3 length: 13 amino acids. CDR3 DNA sequence: TGTGCCAGCGGGCGGATCTCCTACAATGAGCAGTTCTTC. Protein sequence: CASGRISYNEQFF. Full variable domain (outside the CDR3, taken from reference TRBV7-2 and TRBJ2-1): GAGVSQSPSNKVTEKGKDVELRCDPISGHTALYWYRQSLGQGLEFLIYFQGNSAPDKSGLPSDRFSAERTGGSVSTLTIQRTQQEDSAVYLCASGRISYNEQFFGPGTRLTVL.

This clonotype was found many times. The chain is built from TRBV7-2 and TRBJ2-2; 8 nucleotides line up with TRBD1. Germline CDR1 is SGHTA and CDR2 is FQGNSA. This CDR3 spans 17 amino acids. J lost 4 bases, V lost 5 bases, and 12 bases had no gene match. The chain's CDR3 is CASSQYTQGASTGELFF. CDR3 sequence (DNA): TGTGCCAGCAGCCAATACACCCAGGGGGCTTCCACCGGGGAGCTGTTTTTT.

Ten or more counts support this clonotype. This rearrangement joins TRBV5-1 to TRBJ1-1; the D is unclear. This CDR3 spans 13 amino acids. CDR1 and CDR2 from the germline V gene are SGHRS and YFSETQ. Trimming cost V 7 bases and J 0 bases, with 10 bases left between them. CDR3 sequence reads: CASSNLMNTEAFF. CDR3 sequence (DNA): TGCGCCAGCTCCAACCTCATGAACACTGAAGCTTTCTTT.

This chain joins TRBV7-9 and TRBJ2-7; 7 bases match TRBD1. The V gene's germline CDR1 is SEHNR and CDR2 FQNEAQ (reference sequence). Trimming took 1 base from V and 1 from J; bases not matched to a gene: 7. The CDR3 loop spans 16 amino acids. CDR3 protein: CASSLVCDRESYEQYF. CDR3 DNA sequence: TGTGCCAGCAGCTTAGTGTGCGACAGGGAGTCCTACGAGCAGTACTTC. Filled out from reference TRBV7-9 and TRBJ2-7, the complete variable domain reads DTGVSQNPRHKITKRGQNVTFRCDPISEHNRLYWYRQTLGQGPEFLTYFQNEAQLEKSRLLSDRFSAERPKGSFSTLEIQRTEQGDSAMYLCASSLVCDRESYEQYFGPGTRLTVT.

The table lists this clonotype with a few counts. The chain is built from TRBV19 and TRBJ2-1; 7 bases are a match to TRBD1. This CDR3 is built from 15 residues. CDR1 and CDR2 from the germline V gene are LNHDA and SQIVND (reference sequence). V lost 7 bases to trimming and J lost 3 bases; unmatched junction nucleotides: 9. In DNA form, the CDR3 reads TGTGCCAGTACCCTGGGGACAGCAATCTACAATGAGCAGTTCTTC. It is translated as CASTLGTAIYNEQFF.

The chain couples TRBV18 to TRBJ2-3; D is ambiguous. This CDR3 is built from 11 residues. Per the germline V gene, CDR1 is KGHSH and CDR2 is LQKENI. V lost 1 base to trimming and J lost 8 bases, with 4 bases between them. The CDR3, as DNA: TGTGCCAGCTCACCACAGTTTACGCAGTATTTT. It encodes CASSPQFTQYF.

This clonotype was seen a handful of times. The gene calls are TRBV2 and TRBJ2-2, with D possibly matching TRBD1 (5 bases). Germline assignment: CDR1 SNHLY and CDR2 FYNNEI. Trimming shortened V by 0 bases and J by 3 bases, and 11 bases separated the two germline ends. CDR3 length equals 16 residues. The CDR3 sequence: CASSEARDSDTGELFF. The DNA of the CDR3 is TGTGCCAGCAGTGAAGCCAGGGATTCGGACACCGGGGAGCTGTTTTTT.

This clonotype was detected a few times. This chain connects TRBV7-2 to TRBJ2-7; 10 positions match TRBD2. With 5 bases clipped from V and 2 bases from J, the junction kept 6 bases outside the gene matches. The germline V gene has CDR1 SGHTA and CDR2 FQGNSA. The CDR3 length is 15 residues. The CDR3 nucleotides read TGTGCCAGCAGCCTCGGGACTAGCGATACCTACGAGCAGTACTTC. Its protein is CASSLGTSDTYEQYF.

Ten or more counts support this clonotype. The chain joins TRBV20-1 to TRBJ1-1; TRBD1 is a possible D gene (6 bases). The germline gives CDR1 DFQATT, CDR2 SNEGSKA (reference sequence). Deletions cut 5 bases from V and 6 bases from J, with 10 bases between. This CDR3 spans 11 amino acids. The CDR3 region is CSAVRTAEAFF. The DNA of the CDR3 is TGCAGTGCTGTTAGGACAGCTGAAGCTTTCTTT.

J is TRBJ1-1 and V is TRBV3-1; D uncertain. Germline V gene data show CDR1 as LGHDT and CDR2 as YNNKEL (reference sequence). The CDR3 contains 11 residues. With 4 bases removed from V and 7 bases from J, the gap between germline ends came to 7 bases. The CDR3 protein is CASSLVGEAFF. In DNA, the CDR3 is TGTGCCAGCAGCCTTGTGGGTGAAGCTTTCTTT.

The chain recombines TRBV6-5 with TRBJ1-1, with D tentatively TRBD1 (5 bases). Looked up from germline, CDR1 is MNHEY and CDR2 is SVGAGI. This CDR3 region has 13 residues. The germline V and J ends were trimmed by 2 bases and 4 bases, with 8 bases remaining between them. The CDR3 sequence: CASSYMRGTEAFF. DNA for the CDR3: TGTGCCAGCAGTTACATGAGGGGCACTGAAGCTTTCTTT.

The rearrangement links TRBV6-5 to TRBJ1-2, with TRBD1 as a possible D gene (6 bases). Per germline, CDR1 MNHEY and CDR2 SVGAGI. V lost 2 bases and J 5 bases, leaving 15 bases between the germline ends. The CDR3 sequence is 15 residues long. CDR3 coding DNA: TGTGCCAGCAGTTACAAGGCAGGGGCGGGTTATGGCTACACCTTC. It encodes CASSYKAGAGYGYTF.

This clonotype has at least ten counts. This chain links TRBV7-2 with TRBJ2-3; perhaps TRBD2 as D (5 bases). V lost 1 base and J 4 bases, leaving 6 bases between the germline ends. Per germline, CDR1 SGHTA and CDR2 FQGNSA. The length of the CDR3 is 13 residues. The CDR3 nucleotides are TGTGCCAGCAGCTTAGGCGGGCCAGATACGCAGTATTTT. Amino acids: CASSLGGPDTQYF.

This clonotype was seen a few times. This chain joins TRBV4-2 and TRBJ2-2; D is uncertain. Germline V gene sequence: CDR1 LGHNA, CDR2 YNFKEQ. The CDR3 runs 16 residues. V was clipped by 0 bases and J by 0 bases, with 8 bases between them. The CDR3 region has the DNA TGTGCCAGCAGCCAAGATAGGCAGCCGAACACCGGGGAGCTGTTTTTT. Protein product: CASSQDRQPNTGELFF.

The chain links TRBV7-3 to TRBJ2-5; weak D call: TRBD2 (5 bases). The CDR3 consists of 13 residues. The germline V and J ends were trimmed by 5 bases and 1 base, with 8 bases remaining between them. Germline V CDR1 and CDR2: SGHTA, FQGTGA. The CDR3 spells CASSRGSQETQYF. CDR3 nucleotides: TGTGCCAGCAGCAGAGGGTCCCAAGAGACCCAGTACTTC.